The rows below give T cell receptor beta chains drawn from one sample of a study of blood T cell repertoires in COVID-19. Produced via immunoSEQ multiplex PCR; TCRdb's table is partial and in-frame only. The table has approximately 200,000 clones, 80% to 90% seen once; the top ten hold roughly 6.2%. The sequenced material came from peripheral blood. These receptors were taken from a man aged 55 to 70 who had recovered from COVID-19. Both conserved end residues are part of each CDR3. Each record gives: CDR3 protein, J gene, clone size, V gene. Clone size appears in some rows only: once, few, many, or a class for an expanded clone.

CDR3: CASGWGLGYTF; J: TRBJ1-2; size: NA; V: TRBV27
CDR3: CSVVGGWDTEAFF; J: TRBJ1-1; size: NA; V: TRBV29-1
CDR3: CASSYSGGNQPQHF; J: TRBJ1-5; size: NA; V: TRBV6-2/TRBV6-3
CDR3: CAWSGQTRNQPQHF; J: TRBJ1-5; size: NA; V: TRBV30
CDR3: CASSSRRDSSGNTIYF; J: TRBJ1-3; size: NA; V: TRBV19
CDR3: CASSPHRDFTNEQFF; J: TRBJ2-1; size: NA; V: TRBV9
CDR3: CASRDGQGATGELFF; J: TRBJ2-2; size: NA; V: TRBV6-5
CDR3: CAWSTGGAGTDTQYF; J: TRBJ2-3; size: NA; V: TRBV30
CDR3: CASSLGWTNAYNEQFF; J: TRBJ2-1; size: NA; V: TRBV5-1
CDR3: CAWKRRGSYNEQFF; J: TRBJ2-1; size: NA; V: TRBV30
CDR3: CASSLASGPTDTQYF; J: TRBJ2-3; size: NA; V: TRBV11-2
CDR3: CASSFWTARAEAFF; J: TRBJ1-1; size: once; V: TRBV21-1
CDR3: CASSVSTGGASGANVLTF; J: TRBJ2-6; size: NA; V: TRBV6-1
CDR3: CASSPTSGRASRSTDTQYF; J: TRBJ2-3; size: NA; V: TRBV19
CDR3: CASSLSLEPQHF; J: TRBJ1-5; size: NA; V: TRBV7-9
CDR3: CAISETTYGYTF; J: TRBJ1-2; size: NA; V: TRBV10-3
CDR3: CASSIAHRDLTDTQYF; J: TRBJ2-3; size: NA; V: TRBV19
CDR3: CASHKPASTEAFF; J: TRBJ1-1; size: NA; V: TRBV6-5
CDR3: CASSAPNYEQYF; J: TRBJ2-7; size: NA; V: TRBV19
CDR3: CASSSWTGSSYEQYF; J: TRBJ2-7; size: NA; V: TRBV28
CDR3: CASSFAGGMDGYTF; J: TRBJ1-2; size: NA; V: TRBV28
CDR3: CAWSPLNQPQHF; J: TRBJ1-5; size: once; V: TRBV30
CDR3: CASSFGGQGYGYTF; J: TRBJ1-2; size: NA; V: TRBV5-5
CDR3: CASSSSRRQGKSGANVLTF; J: TRBJ2-6; size: NA; V: TRBV6-2/TRBV6-3
CDR3: CASSFRVSNDGEQFF; J: TRBJ2-1; size: NA; V: TRBV5-1
CDR3: CASSVQVAHSNQPQHF; J: TRBJ1-5; size: NA; V: TRBV5-5
CDR3: CASSLDGQGEQFF; J: TRBJ2-1; size: NA; V: TRBV11-2
CDR3: CASNFASGQGYGYTF; J: TRBJ1-2; size: few; V: TRBV2
CDR3: CASSSRRGSNQPQHF; J: TRBJ1-5; size: NA; V: TRBV7-8
CDR3: CASSIGTAHTEAFF; J: TRBJ1-1; size: few; V: TRBV19
CDR3: CASGLVHGPNNQPQHF; J: TRBJ1-5; size: NA; V: TRBV12-5
CDR3: CASRGGRTTVTGELFF; J: TRBJ2-2; size: NA; V: TRBV11-2
CDR3: CASSEGTGGPYEQYF; J: TRBJ2-7; size: NA; V: TRBV6-1
CDR3: CSVVLLRQGPSYGYTF; J: TRBJ1-2; size: NA; V: TRBV29-1
CDR3: CASSSASLAGAVIRSRSYEQYF; J: TRBJ2-7; size: NA; V: TRBV3-1/TRBV3-2
CDR3: CASSPAGGPSTDTQYF; J: TRBJ2-3; size: NA; V: TRBV5-1
CDR3: CASSQQPSGGRETQYF; J: TRBJ2-5; size: NA; V: TRBV3-1/TRBV3-2
CDR3: CASSIFLGTGSTGELFF; J: TRBJ2-2; size: NA; V: TRBV19
CDR3: CASSLRTSGRGSDTQYF; J: TRBJ2-3; size: NA; V: TRBV3-1/TRBV3-2
CDR3: CASSPIGGSGGADTQYF; J: TRBJ2-3; size: NA; V: TRBV9
CDR3: CASSRILTGAGEQYF; J: TRBJ2-7; size: once; V: TRBV3-1/TRBV3-2
CDR3: CAISLRLAGGSGELFF; J: TRBJ2-2; size: NA; V: TRBV10-3
CDR3: CASSDRGNSPLHF; J: TRBJ1-6; size: NA; V: TRBV2
CDR3: CASSSGPSTQYF; J: TRBJ2-3; size: NA; V: TRBV18
CDR3: CATSPAEALRDTQYF; J: TRBJ2-3; size: NA; V: TRBV24-1
CDR3: CASRGSYGYTF; J: TRBJ1-2; size: NA; V: TRBV2
CDR3: CASSYRLARGETQYF; J: TRBJ2-5; size: NA; V: TRBV6-5
CDR3: CASRAGGSYNEQFF; J: TRBJ2-1; size: NA; V: TRBV5-1
CDR3: CASSLRDSRATNEKLFF; J: TRBJ1-4; size: NA; V: TRBV4-1
CDR3: CASSMDTNTEAFF; J: TRBJ1-1; size: NA; V: TRBV19
CDR3: CASNNVGALQETQYF; J: TRBJ2-5; size: NA; V: TRBV19
CDR3: CASSPNRDPEAFF; J: TRBJ1-1; size: NA; V: TRBV18
CDR3: CASSFQWANSPLHF; J: TRBJ1-6; size: NA; V: TRBV5-6
CDR3: CASSSLANEQFF; J: TRBJ2-1; size: NA; V: TRBV12-3/TRBV12-4
CDR3: CASSQGRETQYF; J: TRBJ2-5; size: NA; V: TRBV12-3/TRBV12-4
CDR3: CASSYGRGNTEAFF; J: TRBJ1-1; size: NA; V: TRBV6-5
CDR3: CASSPGTASSETQYF; J: TRBJ2-5; size: NA; V: TRBV9